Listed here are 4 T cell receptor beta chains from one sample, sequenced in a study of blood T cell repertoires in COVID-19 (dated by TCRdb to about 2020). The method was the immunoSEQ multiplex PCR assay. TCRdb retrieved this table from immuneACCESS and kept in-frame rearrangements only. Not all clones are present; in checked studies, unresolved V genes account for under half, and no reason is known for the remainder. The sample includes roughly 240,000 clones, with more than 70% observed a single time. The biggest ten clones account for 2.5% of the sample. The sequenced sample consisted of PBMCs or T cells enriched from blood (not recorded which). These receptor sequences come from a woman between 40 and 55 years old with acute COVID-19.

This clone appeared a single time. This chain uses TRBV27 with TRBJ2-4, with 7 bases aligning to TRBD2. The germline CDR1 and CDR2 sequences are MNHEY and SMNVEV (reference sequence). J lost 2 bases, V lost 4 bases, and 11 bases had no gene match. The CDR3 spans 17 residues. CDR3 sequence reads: CASSSFLGGSSKNIQYF. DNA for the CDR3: TGTGCCAGCAGTTCCTTCCTGGGAGGGAGTTCCAAAAACATTCAGTACTTC.

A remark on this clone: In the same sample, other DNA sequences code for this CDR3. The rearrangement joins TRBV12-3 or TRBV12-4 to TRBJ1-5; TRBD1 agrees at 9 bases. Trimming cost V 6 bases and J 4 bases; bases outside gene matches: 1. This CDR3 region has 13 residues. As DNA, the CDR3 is TGTGCCAGCAGGGGGACAGGGAATCAGCCCCAGCATTTT. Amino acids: CASRGTGNQPQHF.

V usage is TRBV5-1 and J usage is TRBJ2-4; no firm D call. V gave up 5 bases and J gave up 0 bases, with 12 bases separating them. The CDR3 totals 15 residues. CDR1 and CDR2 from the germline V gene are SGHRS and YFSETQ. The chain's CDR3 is CASSRSTIAKNIQYF. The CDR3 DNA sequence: TGCGCCAGCAGTAGGTCGACAATAGCCAAAAACATTCAGTACTTC.

CDR3 protein: CASSPRQTDEKLFF. The DNA for the CDR3 is TGTGCCAGCAGCCCTAGACAGACAGATGAAAAACTGTTTTTT. The chain has TRBV3-1 (or the pseudogene TRBV3-2) and TRBJ1-4; possible D gene TRBD1, 5 bases. The CDR3 contains 14 residues. Trimming left V 4 bases short and J 6 bases short, with 12 bases between. The germline V gene has CDR1 LGHDT and CDR2 YNNKEL (reference sequence).